Listed here are 14 T cell receptor beta chains from one sample, sequenced in a study of CD8+ T cells in alopecia areata. TCR sequencing used cDNA made by reverse transcription of extracted RNA. Method: immunoSEQ multiplex PCR; TCRdb's copy keeps in-frame clones and lacks some. The sample has 90,000 to 120,000 clones; approximately 61% are singletons. Input material: NKG2D-low CD8+ T cells sorted from blood. Receptors were obtained from a human donor with alopecia areata.

This clone was recorded a few times. The chain carries TRBV10-3 and TRBJ2-1, with D perhaps matching TRBD2 (6 bases). The CDR3 sequence is 15 residues long. Trimming removed 0 bases from V and 8 bases from J, with 14 bases in between. The germline V gene has CDR1 ENHRY and CDR2 SYGVKD. CDR3 in DNA: TGTGCCATCAGTGAGTCTCCGGGACTTACCTATGAGCAGTTCTTC. It codes for CAISESPGLTYEQFF.

The rearrangement joins TRBV7-6 to TRBJ2-5; D is possibly TRBD1 (6 bases). The germline CDR1 and CDR2 sequences are SGHVS and FNYEAQ. The CDR3 consists of 13 residues. V dropped 6 bases and J dropped 3 bases, with 11 bases sitting between them. The CDR3: CASRPQGKETQYF. In DNA form, the CDR3 reads TGTGCCAGCAGACCACAGGGAAAAGAGACCCAGTACTTC.

This clone appeared a few times. This sequence joins TRBV12-5 and TRBJ2-7; D is unresolved. The V gene's germline CDR1 is LGHNT and CDR2 FRNRAP. With 0 bases removed from V and 9 bases from J, the gap between germline ends came to 9 bases. The CDR3 is 12 residues long. For the CDR3, the DNA is TGTGCTAGTGGTTTGGTATCCCTTGGGCAGTACTTC. Translating it yields CASGLVSLGQYF.

This clone was counted only a few times. The rearrangement joins TRBV25-1 to TRBJ2-2; D remains ambiguous. V lost 3 bases, J lost 7 bases, and 6 bases lay in between. This CDR3 comprises 12 residues. Per germline, CDR1 MGHDK and CDR2 SYGVNS. This CDR3 is CASSERYGELFF. The CDR3 DNA sequence: TGTGCCAGCAGTGAGCGGTACGGGGAGCTGTTTTTT.

This clone showed up just a few times. The genes are TRBV27 and TRBJ1-5; tentatively, D is TRBD1 (5 bases). Germline CDR1 reads MNHEY; CDR2 reads SMNVEV (reference sequence). Trimming shortened V by 4 bases and J by 9 bases, and 19 bases separated the two germline ends. This CDR3 is built from 15 residues. In nucleotides, the CDR3 is TGTGCCAGCAGTTCGACAGAAGAGCTGTTTGGGCCCCAGCATTTT. It encodes CASSSTEELFGPQHF.

The V gene is TRBV29-1, the J gene TRBJ1-1; D may be TRBD1 (6 bases). The CDR3 has 14 residues. Germline V gives CDR1 SQVTM, CDR2 ANQGSEA. Trimming stripped 4 bases from V and 5 bases from J, with 17 bases between. The DNA for the CDR3 is TGCAGCGTTGCCCGCGGGGCAGGGGTTACTGAAGCTTTCTTT. It translates to CSVARGAGVTEAFF.

The chain joins TRBV4-1 to TRBJ2-2; D is uncertain. The CDR3 has 14 residues. Trimming took off 6 bases at V and 2 bases at J, with 10 bases between the two ends. Germline V lookup: CDR1 MGHRA, CDR2 YSYEKL. The CDR3 reads CASRNLENTGELFF. CDR3 nucleotide sequence: TGCGCCAGCAGAAATCTAGAAAACACCGGGGAGCTGTTTTTT.

Only a few counts were recorded for this clone. This chain joins TRBV7-9 and TRBJ2-7; 10 nucleotides line up with TRBD1. Per the germline V gene, CDR1 is SEHNR and CDR2 is FQNEAQ (reference sequence). With V trimmed by 4 bases and J by 6 bases, 6 bases remained unmatched. The CDR3 length is 14 residues. The CDR3 protein is CASSSSDRGLEQYF. The CDR3 region has the DNA TGTGCCAGCAGCTCCTCCGACAGGGGGCTCGAGCAGTACTTC.

J is TRBJ2-5 and V is TRBV30; D perhaps matches TRBD2 (6 bases). V shed 3 bases and J shed 0 bases, with 20 bases lying between them. Per germline, CDR1 GTSNPN and CDR2 SVGIG (reference sequence). The CDR3 spans 17 residues. The CDR3 bases are TGTGCCTGGAGCCATACCCCGGGACTTCTGTACCAAGAGACCCAGTACTTC. Protein product: CAWSHTPGLLYQETQYF.

The V gene is TRBV27, the J gene TRBJ1-2; no reliable D call. The CDR3 extends over 13 amino acids. V lost 1 base and J lost 2, with 5 bases in between. CDR1 is MNHEY and CDR2 is SMNVEV in the germline V gene (reference sequence). The chain's CDR3 is CASSLFRNYGYTF. The CDR3 DNA reads as TGTGCCAGCAGTTTATTCAGAAACTATGGCTACACCTTC.

The rearrangement joins TRBV28 to TRBJ2-3, with 11 bases matching TRBD2. Germline V CDR1 and CDR2: MDHEN, SYDVKM. V lost 6 bases, J lost 5 bases, and 7 bases stayed unmatched. This CDR3 region has 15 residues. CDR3: CASSLLAGAGDTQYF. DNA for the CDR3: TGTGCCAGCAGCCTACTAGCGGGAGCCGGAGATACGCAGTATTTT.

The chain carries TRBV30 and TRBJ2-3, with 8 bases that match TRBD1. Germline CDR1 reads GTSNPN; CDR2 reads SVGIG (reference sequence). The CDR3 has 14 amino acids. J lost 1 base, V lost 4 bases, and 4 bases had no gene match. The CDR3 is CAWITDRGTDTQYF. In nucleotides, the CDR3 is TGTGCCTGGATAACGGACAGGGGCACAGATACGCAGTATTTT.

V and J are TRBV7-8 and TRBJ1-1; D is uncertain. CDR1 is SGHVS, CDR2 FQNEAQ, per germline. V dropped 2 bases and J dropped 6 bases, with 10 bases sitting between them. There are 13 residues in the CDR3. The CDR3 spells CASSLPGRAEAFF. DNA of the CDR3: TGTGCCAGCAGCTTACCTGGTCGGGCTGAAGCTTTCTTT.

This chain uses TRBV13 with TRBJ2-1; D might be TRBD2 (5 bases). The CDR3 is made up of 15 amino acids. The germline gives CDR1 PRHDT, CDR2 FYEKMQ (reference sequence). Trimming pared 4 bases from V and 8 bases from J, leaving 18 bases between. The CDR3 here is CASSSDSSTMYEQFF. CDR3 in DNA: TGTGCCAGCAGCTCCGACTCGTCGACTATGTATGAGCAGTTCTTC.